The 19 T cell receptor beta chains below all came from one sample that was sequenced in a study of T cell responses to AZD1222 COVID-19 vaccine. Only in-frame clones appear in the TCRdb table, and some are missing; sequencing was by immunoSEQ multiplex PCR. This table holds roughly 140,000 clones, 90% found once. The material sequenced was peripheral blood, taken on day 0 of AZD1222 vaccination. The source of these receptors is an adult in good health.

V gene TRBV28 combines with J gene TRBJ2-3, with 7 bases fitting TRBD2. CDR1 is MDHEN and CDR2 is SYDVKM in the germline V gene. The CDR3 length is 17 residues. The V and J ends lost 6 bases and 4 bases, in that order; junction bases with no gene match: 16. CDR3 sequence: CASSLPGVRESSDTQYF. CDR3 nucleotide sequence: TGTGCCAGCAGCTTACCCGGTGTGCGGGAGTCATCAGATACGCAGTATTTT.

A single count supports this clone. The V gene is TRBV28, the J gene TRBJ1-6; possibly TRBD1 for D (5 bases). The germline V and J ends were trimmed by 6 bases and 0 bases, with 21 bases remaining between them. CDR1 is MDHEN, CDR2 SYDVKM, per germline. The CDR3 is 19 residues long. CDR3 residues: CASSILGAYLSSYNSPLHF. The CDR3 DNA reads as TGTGCCAGCAGCATACTAGGGGCTTACCTGAGCTCCTATAATTCACCCCTCCACTTT.

The chain recombines TRBV19 with TRBJ1-2; 11 bases are shared with TRBD1. The CDR3 runs 16 residues. Germline CDR1 LNHDA, CDR2 SQIVND (reference sequence). V was pared by 6 bases and J by 8 bases, with 14 bases of the junction left unmatched. CDR3 sequence: CASSPTAGQGAGGYTF. The CDR3 DNA is TGTGCCAGTAGCCCTACGGCCGGACAGGGGGCGGGCGGCTACACCTTC.

This sequence joins TRBV9 and TRBJ1-2; D is perhaps TRBD1 (6 bases). V lost 3 bases to trimming and J lost 2 bases, with 11 bases between them. The length of the CDR3 is 14 residues. Germline values: CDR1 SGDLS, CDR2 YYNGEE. CDR3 in DNA: TGTGCCAGCAGCGGCAGGGGCCCAAACTATGGCTACACCTTC. Protein product: CASSGRGPNYGYTF.

The chain carries TRBV4-1 and TRBJ2-1; 8 positions match TRBD1. V trimming: 1 base; J trimming: 7 bases; junction bases outside the gene matches: 12. There are 17 residues in the CDR3. CDR1 is MGHRA and CDR2 is YSYEKL in the germline V gene. Here the CDR3 DNA reads TGCGCCAGCAGCCAAGGTCCCGGCAGGGGGCATGCGAATGAGCAGTTCTTC. This translates into CASSQGPGRGHANEQFF.

The chain links TRBV24-1 to TRBJ1-5, with D unclear. Deletions cut 2 bases from V and 5 bases from J, with 9 bases between. The CDR3 sequence is 14 residues long. Germline V gene lookup returns CDR1 KGHDR and CDR2 SFDVKD. The CDR3 coding sequence is TGTGCCACCAGTGATTCCGTGGATTATCAGCCCCAGCATTTT. It translates to CATSDSVDYQPQHF.

Points on this clone: The junction shows a germline mismatch at one end, possibly a read error. The gene calls are TRBV7-7 and TRBJ2-1, with 7 bases fitting TRBD1. Germline CDR1 SSHAT, CDR2 FNYEAQ (reference sequence). This CDR3 spans 16 amino acids. CDR3 nucleotides: TGTGCTAGCAGCTTAAGCCGGGACAGAGGGTTTAATGAGCAGTTCTTC. The encoded protein is CASSLSRDRGFNEQFF.

The chain combines TRBV28 with TRBJ1-4; 11 bases map to TRBD1. CDR1 MDHEN and CDR2 SYDVKM come from the germline V gene. V lost 5 bases and J lost 10; bases outside the gene matches: 6. This CDR3 comprises 14 residues. CDR3 in amino acids: CASSPTGTGGKLFF. In DNA form, the CDR3 reads TGTGCCAGCAGTCCCACCGGGACAGGGGGAAAACTGTTTTTT.

The rearrangement links TRBV11-2 to TRBJ1-5, with D possibly being TRBD1 (5 bases). In germline, CDR1 is SGHAT, CDR2 FQNNGV. CDR3 length: 13 amino acids. Trimming cost V 5 bases and J 4 bases, with 9 bases left between them. This CDR3 is CASSQQGNQPQHF. CDR3 nucleotides: TGTGCCAGCAGCCAGCAGGGTAATCAGCCCCAGCATTTT.

The chain joins TRBV7-3 to TRBJ2-3; 7 bases line up with TRBD1. The CDR3 consists of 13 residues. The germline V gene has CDR1 SGHTA and CDR2 FQGTGA. The trim removed 5 bases at V and 5 bases at J, leaving 4 bases unmatched. The CDR3 here is CASSPDREDTQYF. CDR3 nucleotide sequence: TGTGCCAGCAGCCCAGACAGGGAAGATACGCAGTATTTT.

The chain carries TRBV9 and TRBJ2-2; TRBD2 agrees at 10 bases. Germline V gene data show CDR1 as SGDLS and CDR2 as YYNGEE. The J segment lost 6 bases and the V segment lost 0 bases, leaving 5 bases of the junction unmatched. The CDR3 consists of 16 residues. The CDR3 DNA sequence: TGTGCCAGCAGCGTAGCTACGAGCGGGAGGGCCGGGGAGCTGTTTTTT. Protein: CASSVATSGRAGELFF.

The V and J genes are TRBV2 and TRBJ2-5; no clear D gene. Trimming took 3 bases from V and 5 from J, leaving 4 bases between them. Germline V gives CDR1 SNHLY, CDR2 FYNNEI. The CDR3 spans 11 residues. This CDR3 is CASSDEETQYF. In DNA, the CDR3 is TGTGCCAGCAGTGACGAGGAGACCCAGTACTTC. The variable domain in full, with the rest retrieved from reference TRBV2 and TRBJ2-5, is EPEVTQTPSHQVTQMGQEVILRCVPISNHLYFYWYRQILGQKVEFLVSFYNNEISEKSEIFDDQFSVERPDGSNFTLKIRSTKLEDSAMYFCASSDEETQYFGPGTRLLVL.

This clone was found once. The chain uses TRBV27 and TRBJ2-7; a possible D gene is TRBD2 (6 bases). The germline V gene encodes CDR1 MNHEY and CDR2 SMNVEV (reference sequence). CDR3 length: 15 amino acids. V lost 5 bases to trimming and J lost 1 base, with 15 bases between them. DNA for the CDR3: TGTGCCAGCAGTCCCCGACTAGTTTGGTCCTACGAGCAGTACTTC. Its translation: CASSPRLVWSYEQYF.

The chain couples TRBV6-2 or TRBV6-3 to TRBJ2-3; 7 bases are a match to TRBD1. Per the germline V gene, CDR1 is MNHEY and CDR2 is SVGEGT. V lost 6 bases and J lost 4; bases outside the gene matches: 10. The CDR3 covers 15 residues. The CDR3 region has the DNA TGTGCCAGCAGCCTAAAGGACAGGTACGCAGATACGCAGTATTTT. Translated: CASSLKDRYADTQYF.

This chain joins TRBV7-3 and TRBJ1-1, with TRBD1 identical over 8 bases. The V gene end was trimmed by 5 bases and the J gene end by 4 bases; junction bases not matched to a gene: 9. The CDR3 covers 15 residues. Germline assignment: CDR1 SGHTA and CDR2 FQGTGA. The CDR3, as DNA: TGTGCCAGCAGCCCGGGGACAGGAGTATCCACTGAAGCTTTCTTT. Translated, it gives CASSPGTGVSTEAFF.

V gene TRBV6-2 or TRBV6-3 combines with J gene TRBJ2-3; 14 positions agree with TRBD2. CDR3 length equals 19 residues. Trimming took 4 bases from V and 1 from J; bases not matched to a gene: 10. Germline-derived CDR1 and CDR2 are MNHEY and SVGEGT. For the CDR3, the DNA is TGTGCCAGCAGTTCTGGGGGACTAGCGGGAGTTGGAGGCACAGATACGCAGTATTTT. As protein: CASSSGGLAGVGGTDTQYF.

V gene TRBV19 combines with J gene TRBJ1-6, with 7 bases matching TRBD1. V lost 5 bases and J lost 8; bases outside the gene matches: 6. Germline CDR1 is LNHDA and CDR2 is SQIVND (reference sequence). This CDR3 comprises 14 residues. The CDR3 bases are TGTGCCAGTAGTGCTTACAGGGGTGATTCACCCCTCCACTTT. It encodes CASSAYRGDSPLHF.

The J gene is TRBJ2-7, the V gene TRBV6-5; 8 positions agree with TRBD1. The CDR3 is 14 amino acids. Germline V CDR1 and CDR2: MNHEY, SVGAGI. V dropped 7 bases and J dropped 5; count of bases not matched to a gene: 10. The CDR3 loop reads CASTLGQGADEQYF. CDR3 bases: TGTGCCAGCACCCTGGGTCAGGGGGCCGACGAGCAGTACTTC.

This clone was seen just once. The chain has TRBV27 and TRBJ1-5; D gene ambiguous. Trimming took off 2 bases at V and 4 bases at J, with 9 bases between the two ends. CDR3 length: 14 amino acids. Germline assignment: CDR1 MNHEY and CDR2 SMNVEV (reference sequence). The CDR3 nucleotides read TGTGCCAGCAGTTTAACGCCACAAAATCAGCCCCAGCATTTT. It yields the protein CASSLTPQNQPQHF.